Each of the 23 T cell receptor beta chains below was sequenced from the same sample in a study of T cells in women clearing cervical HPV infection. Data came from immunoSEQ multiplex PCR; TCRdb stores just in-frame clones and leaves some out. The clone table shows approximately 16,000 clones, with the ten largest holding under 12%. Source material: blood buffy coat. These receptors all stem from a woman aged 18-69 years with a cervical HPV16 infection that either progressed to CIN3+ or cleared (not recorded which).

As to this clone: The read is 3 residues too short to cover the CDR3 end, so that end is filled in from the germline J gene. The chain joins TRBV9 to TRBJ2-7; 10 bases line up with TRBD2. The CDR3 is 17 residues long. V lost 4 bases to trimming and J lost 0 bases; unmatched junction nucleotides: 10. CDR1 is SGDLS, CDR2 YYNGEE, per germline. CDR3 DNA, as far as it was read: TGTGCCAGCAGCCCCCGGACTAGCGGAGATAGCTCCTACGAG. It translates to CASSPRTSGDSSYE. The entire CDR3 protein is CASSPRTSGDSSYEQYF.

On this clone: The read gets to within 3 residues of the CDR3 end, and the germline J gene fills in the rest. The chain joins TRBV7-2 to TRBJ1-5; D is perhaps TRBD1 (5 bases). V was pared by 4 bases and J by 0 bases, with 10 bases between. The germline V gene encodes CDR1 SGHTA and CDR2 FQGNSA. The CDR3 runs 15 residues. CDR3 protein: CASSSGGYSNQPQHF. CDR3 DNA, as far as it was read: TGTGCCAGCAGCTCCGGGGGTTATAGCAATCAGCCC.

Turning to this clone: The read ends 3 residues shy of where the CDR3 ends; the end is completed using the germline J gene. The chain is built from TRBV18 and TRBJ1-1; no clear D gene. The CDR3 length is 14 residues. CDR1 is KGHSH, CDR2 LQKENI, per germline. With 3 bases removed from V and 1 base from J, the gap between germline ends came to 9 bases. CDR3 region: CASSPVKGNTEAFF. CDR3 DNA, as far as it was read: TGTGCCAGCTCACCTGTCAAGGGGAACACTGAA.

A word on this clone: The CDR3 end falls 3 residues outside the read, so it is completed with the germline J gene. J is TRBJ1-5 and V is TRBV7-6; D perhaps matches TRBD1 (5 bases). The CDR3 has 14 amino acids. V was trimmed by 5 bases and J by 3 bases, leaving 11 bases between them. Germline V gene sequence: CDR1 SGHVS, CDR2 FNYEAQ. The CDR3: CASSTRGFNQPQHF. The sequenced CDR3 bases are TGTGCCAGCAGCACCCGGGGGTTCAATCAGCCC.

To note about this clone: The sequence runs out 3 residues before the end of the CDR3; the remainder is reconstructed from the germline J gene. The V gene is TRBV20-1, the J gene TRBJ2-2; D is uncertain. Trimming removed 1 base from V and 1 base from J, with 4 bases in between. The CDR3 is 13 residues long. The germline V gene encodes CDR1 DFQATT and CDR2 SNEGSKA (reference sequence). Here the CDR3 reads CSARAGNTGELFF. CDR3 DNA, as far as it was read: TGCAGTGCTAGAGCCGGGAACACCGGGGAG.

On this clone itself: The read comes to an end 3 residues before the CDR3 does, leaving the germline J gene to fill in the end. The chain is built from TRBV5-6 and TRBJ1-2; D ambiguous. The CDR3 is 15 amino acids. Germline V CDR1 and CDR2: SGHDT, YYEEEE. Partial CDR3 DNA: TGTGCCAGCAGCGGCCGATTGGCGGGCTCCTACGAC. It is translated as CASSGRLAGSYD. From start to end, the CDR3 is CASSGRLAGSYDYTF. The complete variable domain, with remaining parts taken from reference TRBV5-6 and TRBJ1-2, reads DAGVTQSPTHLIKTRGQQVTLRCSPKSGHDTVSWYQQALGQGPQFIFQYYEEEERQRGNFPDRFSGHQFPNYSSELNVNALLLGDSALYLCASSGRLAGSYDYTFGSGTRLTVV.

Notes on this clone: The CDR3 goes on 3 residues after the read ends, and that part is filled in from the germline J gene. The chain links TRBV6-2 or TRBV6-3 to TRBJ2-7, with a weak D call TRBD2 (6 bases). The V end was cut by 5 bases, the J end by 0 bases, with 8 bases between. The CDR3 has 13 residues. The germline V gene encodes CDR1 MNHEY and CDR2 SVGEGT. CDR3 DNA (partial): TGTGCCAGCAGTCCGGACTACTCCTACGAG. Protein sequence: CASSPDYSYE. The whole CDR3 region reads CASSPDYSYEQYF.

Regarding this clone: The read halts 3 residues ahead of the CDR3 end, with the missing end drawn from the germline J gene. The chain uses TRBV19 and TRBJ1-5; the D is unclear. CDR3 size: 13 residues. V was clipped by 7 bases and J by 5 bases, with 12 bases between them. Germline V gene data show CDR1 as LNHDA and CDR2 as SQIVND (reference sequence). This CDR3 reads CASTYGRYQPQHF. The covered CDR3 bases are TGTGCCAGTACTTATGGCAGGTATCAGCCC.

Comment on this clone: The read ends 3 residues shy of where the CDR3 ends; the end is completed using the germline J gene. The chain has TRBV20-1 and TRBJ2-5; 10 nucleotides agree with TRBD2. The CDR3 runs to 16 residues. Trimming cost V 3 bases and J 7 bases; bases outside gene matches: 14. Per germline, CDR1 DFQATT and CDR2 SNEGSKA (reference sequence). CDR3 DNA (partial): TGCAGTGCTAGGACCCAGGTTAGCGGGAGGTGGGGGACC. It codes for CSARTQVSGRWGT. The full CDR3 protein reads CSARTQVSGRWGTQYF.

As to this clone: The CDR3 end falls 3 residues outside the read, so it is completed with the germline J gene. The chain recombines TRBV20-1 with TRBJ1-1; TRBD1 aligns across 7 bases. With V trimmed by 7 bases and J by 2 bases, 7 bases remained unmatched. Germline-derived CDR1 and CDR2 are DFQATT and SNEGSKA (reference sequence). This CDR3 region has 13 residues. Incomplete CDR3 DNA: TGCAGTGTCCCGGGACAGCTTAACACTGAA. It is translated as CSVPGQLNTE. The whole CDR3 protein reads CSVPGQLNTEAFF.

For this clone: The DNA ends 3 residues before the CDR3 does, and the rest of the CDR3 is filled in from the germline J gene. The chain combines TRBV12-3 or TRBV12-4 with TRBJ2-7; 7 bases align to TRBD2. The CDR3 is made up of 14 amino acids. V gave up 4 bases and J gave up 4 bases; unmatched junction bases: 7. CDR3 region: CASSSGGRLYEQYF. CDR3 DNA, as far as it was read: TGTGCCAGCAGTTCGGGGGGACGGTTATACGAG.

Comment on this clone: The sequenced fragment ends 3 residues before the CDR3 boundary, so the rest is inferred from the germline J gene. V is TRBV20-1 and J is TRBJ1-6; 9 bases match TRBD1. The CDR3 is 13 residues long. Germline V gene lookup returns CDR1 DFQATT and CDR2 SNEGSKA (reference sequence). Trimming removed 5 bases from V and 8 bases from J; junction bases left unmatched: 4. Partial CDR3 DNA: TGCAGTGCTGGGGGACAGGGAGATTCACCC. Translated: CSAGGQGDSP. The full CDR3 reads CSAGGQGDSPLHF.

On this clone: The read halts 3 residues ahead of the CDR3 end, with the missing end drawn from the germline J gene. The V call is TRBV7-9, the J call TRBJ1-2, with D tentatively TRBD1 (6 bases). CDR1 and CDR2 (germline): SEHNR, FQNEAQ (reference sequence). The CDR3 runs 14 residues. V was clipped by 2 bases and J by 5 bases, with 12 bases between them. CDR3: CASSLSGAEYGYTF. Incomplete CDR3 DNA: TGTGCCAGCAGCTTATCAGGGGCGGAATATGGC.

Points on this clone: The read comes to an end 3 residues before the CDR3 does, leaving the germline J gene to fill in the end. This rearrangement joins TRBV6-1 to TRBJ2-2; TRBD1 aligns across 9 bases. This CDR3 comprises 16 residues. J lost 4 bases, V lost 4 bases, and 7 bases had no gene match. Germline V gives CDR1 MNHNS, CDR2 SASEGT. The CDR3 reads CASSGRTGASTGELFF. The CDR3 DNA, read in part, is TGTGCCAGCAGTGGGCGGACAGGGGCGAGCACCGGGGAG.

Points on this clone: The read finishes 3 residues shy of the CDR3 end, and the germline J gene is used to complete it. The chain couples TRBV7-2 to TRBJ2-6, with D possibly matching TRBD2 (6 bases). V dropped 3 bases and J dropped 0 bases, with 6 bases sitting between them. CDR1 is SGHTA and CDR2 is FQGNSA in the germline V gene. This CDR3 has 15 amino acids. CDR3 amino acids: CASSLGGSGANVLTF. The DNA read from the CDR3 is TGTGCCAGCAGCTTGGGGGGCTCTGGGGCCAACGTC.

As regards this clone: With the read ending 3 residues before the CDR3 end, the germline J gene is used to fill in that end. The V call is TRBV7-2, the J call TRBJ1-1; possible D gene TRBD1, 5 bases. This CDR3 comprises 14 residues. CDR1 and CDR2 from the germline V gene are SGHTA and FQGNSA. Trimming removed 1 base from V and 6 bases from J, with 12 bases in between. Incomplete CDR3 DNA: TGTGCCAGCAGCTTAGTGCAGGGAGGGGCTGAA. It translates to CASSLVQGGAE. The complete CDR3 reads CASSLVQGGAEAFF.

Points on this clone: The CDR3 is cut off 3 residues early in the read; its end comes from the germline J gene. V gene TRBV28 combines with J gene TRBJ1-6, with D tentatively TRBD1 (5 bases). This CDR3 contains 15 residues. The germline V gene encodes CDR1 MDHEN and CDR2 SYDVKM. The V end lost 6 bases, the J end lost 7 bases, and 16 bases lay between the germline ends. CDR3 bases read: TGTGCCAGCAGGCCGGGAAGGGGAAGGAATTCACCC. Amino acids: CASRPGRGRNSP. The full CDR3 is CASRPGRGRNSPLHF.

With respect to this clone: The read terminates 3 residues ahead of where the CDR3 ends, so the germline J gene completes it. The V call is TRBV2, the J call TRBJ2-4; unclear D gene. The CDR3 has 13 residues. Germline V gene data show CDR1 as SNHLY and CDR2 as FYNNEI. CDR3 DNA (partial): TGTGCCAGCAGTGAAGGGTTAACCTATGGT. Translation gives CASSEGLTYG. The complete CDR3 sequence is CASSEGLTYGQYF.

The CDR3 DNA, read in part, is TGTGCCAGCAGCCCCCTTGTAGACAGCGGGAGCAAGGCG. Protein sequence: CASSPLVDSGSKA. The entire CDR3 protein reads CASSPLVDSGSKAQYF. This chain links TRBV7-3 with TRBJ2-3; 8 bases are shared with TRBD2. Read data end 3 residues before the CDR3 end; the end is taken from the germline J gene. The germline gives CDR1 SGHTA, CDR2 FQGTGA. The CDR3 spans 16 residues.

Notes on this clone: The missing CDR3 end, 3 residues past where the read stops, is filled in from the germline J gene. This chain connects TRBV2 to TRBJ2-5; 8 nucleotides agree with TRBD2. With V trimmed by 4 bases and J by 2 bases, 12 bases remained unmatched. The germline V gene encodes CDR1 SNHLY and CDR2 FYNNEI. CDR3 length: 17 residues. The CDR3 bases that were read are TGTGCCAGCAGTGTTTTAGTGGGACTAGGCGGGCAAGAGACC. Translated, it gives CASSVLVGLGGQET. The full CDR3 is CASSVLVGLGGQETQYF.

About this clone itself: The CDR3 end lies 3 residues beyond the end of the read and is filled in from the germline J gene. The chain is built from TRBV19 and TRBJ1-3, with D hard to call. The ends were cut back, 6 bases at V and 5 bases at J, with 11 bases in the middle. This CDR3 region has 13 residues. Per the germline V gene, CDR1 is LNHDA and CDR2 is SQIVND (reference sequence). The CDR3 DNA, read in part, is TGTGCCAGTAGGCAAAACTATAGAAACACC. Translating gives CASRQNYRNT. The CDR3 as a whole reads CASRQNYRNTIYF.

Details on this clone: The read ends 3 residues shy of where the CDR3 ends; the end is completed using the germline J gene. The chain combines TRBV13 with TRBJ2-1; no definite D call. Trimming stripped 5 bases from V and 4 bases from J, with 9 bases between. The length of the CDR3 is 13 residues. CDR1 is PRHDT, CDR2 FYEKMQ, per germline (reference sequence). The CDR3 is CASSLQSYNEQFF. The CDR3 bases that were read are TGTGCCAGCAGCCTTCAGAGTTACAATGAG.

On this clone: The read ends 3 residues before the CDR3 terminus; that terminus is restored from the germline J gene. The chain couples TRBV5-4 to TRBJ2-2, with TRBD1 identical over 7 bases. V dropped 4 bases and J dropped 6; count of bases not matched to a gene: 9. The germline V gene has CDR1 SGHNT and CDR2 YYREEE (reference sequence). The CDR3 is made up of 15 amino acids. CDR3 DNA (partial): TGTGCCAGCAGCCCAACGACAGGGTTCGCCGGGGAG. It yields the protein CASSPTTGFAGE. The full CDR3 is CASSPTTGFAGELFF.